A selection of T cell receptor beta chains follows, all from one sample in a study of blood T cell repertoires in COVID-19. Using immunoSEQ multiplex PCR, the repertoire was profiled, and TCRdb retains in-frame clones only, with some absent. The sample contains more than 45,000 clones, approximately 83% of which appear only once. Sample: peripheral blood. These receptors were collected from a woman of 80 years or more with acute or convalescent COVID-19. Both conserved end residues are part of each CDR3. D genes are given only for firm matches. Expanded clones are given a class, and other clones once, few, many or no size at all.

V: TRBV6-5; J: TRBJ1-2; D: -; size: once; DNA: TGTGCCAGCATCTTAGGGGATGCCAGCAACTATGGCTACACCTTC; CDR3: CASILGDASNYGYTF
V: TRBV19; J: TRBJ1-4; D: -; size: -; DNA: TGTGCCAGTAACCCCGGGACAAGACCCGCTTATAATGAAAAACTGTTTTTT; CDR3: CASNPGTRPAYNEKLFF
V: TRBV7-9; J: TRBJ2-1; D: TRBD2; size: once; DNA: TGTGCCAGCAGCCCATGGACTAGCGGGGGGGATGAGCAGTTCTTC; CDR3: CASSPWTSGGDEQFF
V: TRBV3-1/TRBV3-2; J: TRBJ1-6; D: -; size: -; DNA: TGTGCCAGCAGCCCAGGGAATTATAATTCACCCCTCCACTTT; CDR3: CASSPGNYNSPLHF
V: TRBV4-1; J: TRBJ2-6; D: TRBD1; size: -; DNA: TGCGCCAGCAGCCGGCCGACAGGGGCCCTTTCTGGGGCCAACGTCCTGACTTTC; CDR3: CASSRPTGALSGANVLTF
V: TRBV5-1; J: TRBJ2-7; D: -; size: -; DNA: TGCGCCAGCAGTGGCCTCGGCGGGGACTACGAGCAGTACTTC; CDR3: CASSGLGGDYEQYF
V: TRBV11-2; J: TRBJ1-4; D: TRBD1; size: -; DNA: TGTGCCAGCAGCGTTGGGACAGCCGGCGAAAAACTGTTTTTT; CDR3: CASSVGTAGEKLFF
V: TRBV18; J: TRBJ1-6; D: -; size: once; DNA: TGTGCCAGCTCACCCGGGAGCAGCAATAATTCACCCCTCCACTTT; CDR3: CASSPGSSNNSPLHF
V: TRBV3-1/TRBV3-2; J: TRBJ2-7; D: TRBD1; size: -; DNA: TGTGCCAGCAGCCCCCGGGACAGGGATCACGAGCAGTACTTC; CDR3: CASSPRDRDHEQYF
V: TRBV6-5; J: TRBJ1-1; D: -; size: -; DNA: TGTGCCAGCAGCCTGACGGGAGGCCTGAACACTGAAGCTTTCTTT; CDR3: CASSLTGGLNTEAFF
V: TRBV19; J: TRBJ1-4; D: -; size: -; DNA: TGTGCCAGTACCCGAGGACAGCTTAATGAAAAACTGTTTTTT; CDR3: CASTRGQLNEKLFF
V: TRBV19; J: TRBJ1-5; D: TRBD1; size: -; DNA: TGTGCCAGTAGCCCCGACAGGGGTAATCAGCCCCAGCATTTT; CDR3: CASSPDRGNQPQHF
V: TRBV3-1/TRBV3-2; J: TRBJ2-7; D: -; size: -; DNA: TGTGCCAGCAGCCAAGTATTCGGGGTTGACTACGAGCAGTACTTC; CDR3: CASSQVFGVDYEQYF
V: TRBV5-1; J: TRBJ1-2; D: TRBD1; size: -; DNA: TGCGCCAGCAGCGCCCAGGGGGACGGCTATGGCTACACCTTC; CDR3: CASSAQGDGYGYTF
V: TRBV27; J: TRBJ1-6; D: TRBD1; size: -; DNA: TGTGCCAGCAGTTCGGACAGGGCTTATAATTCACCCCTCCACTTT; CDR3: CASSSDRAYNSPLHF
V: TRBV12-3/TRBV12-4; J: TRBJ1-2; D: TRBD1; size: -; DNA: TGTGCCAGCAGTTTGGGGACAGGGGACGGCTACACCTTC; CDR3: CASSLGTGDGYTF
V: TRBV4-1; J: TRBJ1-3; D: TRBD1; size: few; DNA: TGCGCCAGCAGCCAAGGCCCCCTTGGACAGGGGTCGGGAAACACCATATATTTT; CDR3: CASSQGPLGQGSGNTIYF
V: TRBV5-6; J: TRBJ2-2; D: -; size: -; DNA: TGTGCCAGCAGCTTGGTGGAGGAAAGGGTAAACACCGGGGAGCTGTTTTTT; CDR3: CASSLVEERVNTGELFF
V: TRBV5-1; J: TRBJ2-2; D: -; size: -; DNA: TGCGCCAGCAGCTTGGAGCAGGATACCGGGGAGCTGTTTTTT; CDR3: CASSLEQDTGELFF
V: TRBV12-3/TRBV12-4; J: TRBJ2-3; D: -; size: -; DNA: TGTGCCAGCACCCAAGGGGGACATACGCAGTATTTT; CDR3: CASTQGGHTQYF
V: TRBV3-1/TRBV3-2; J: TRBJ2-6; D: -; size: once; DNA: TGTGCCAGCAGCCGAGGCTCTGGGGCCAACGTCCTGACTTTC; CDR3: CASSRGSGANVLTF
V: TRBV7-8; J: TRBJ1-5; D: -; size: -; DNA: TGTGCCAGCAGCTTAGTCAGGGATAGCAATCAGCCCCAGCATTTT; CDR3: CASSLVRDSNQPQHF
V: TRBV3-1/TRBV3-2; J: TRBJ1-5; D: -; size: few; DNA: TGTGCCAGCAGCCCCCTCGGGGATCAGCCCCAGCATTTT; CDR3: CASSPLGDQPQHF
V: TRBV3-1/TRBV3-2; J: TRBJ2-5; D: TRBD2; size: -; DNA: TGTGCCAGCAGCCCTACTCGGACTAGGTCGGAGACCCAGTACTTC; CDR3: CASSPTRTRSETQYF
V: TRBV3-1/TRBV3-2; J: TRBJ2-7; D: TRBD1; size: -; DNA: TGTGCCAGCAGCCAAGCGACAGGGAGATACGAGCAGTACTTC; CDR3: CASSQATGRYEQYF
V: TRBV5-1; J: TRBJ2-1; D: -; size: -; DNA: TGCGCCAGCAGCTTGACCCTGGAGAGGGATGAGCAGTTCTTC; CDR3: CASSLTLERDEQFF
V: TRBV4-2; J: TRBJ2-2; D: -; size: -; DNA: TGTGCCAGCAGCCAAGATTACGGCGGGGGCTTGGGCGGGGAGCTGTTTTTT; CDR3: CASSQDYGGGLGGELFF
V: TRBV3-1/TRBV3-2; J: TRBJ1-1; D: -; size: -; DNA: TGTGCCAGCAGCCAAGGTGGCCAAACCGCCACTGAAGCTTTCTTT; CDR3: CASSQGGQTATEAFF
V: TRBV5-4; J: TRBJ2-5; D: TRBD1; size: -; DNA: TGTGCCAGCAGCCCGCGCCCGGGACAGGGGGCTCGGGAGACCCAGTACTTC; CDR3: CASSPRPGQGARETQYF
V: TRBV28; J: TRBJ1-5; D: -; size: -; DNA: TGTGCCAGCAGCCTTCTACAGAGAAATAGCAATCAGCCCCAGCATTTT; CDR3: CASSLLQRNSNQPQHF
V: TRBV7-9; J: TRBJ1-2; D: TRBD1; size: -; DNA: TGTGCCAGCAGCTTGGGACAGGGGGTAGATGGCTACACCTTC; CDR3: CASSLGQGVDGYTF
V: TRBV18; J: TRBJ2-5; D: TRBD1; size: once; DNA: TGTGCCAGCTCAAGGACAGGGAACCAAGAGACCCAGTACTTC; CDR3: CASSRTGNQETQYF
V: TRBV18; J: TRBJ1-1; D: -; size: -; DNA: TGTGCCAGCTCACTGGGGAGGGCTGAAGCTTTCTTT; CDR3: CASSLGRAEAFF
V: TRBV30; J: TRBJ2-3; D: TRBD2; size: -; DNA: TGTGCCTGGAGTAGGCGCGGGGGGGAGCACACGCAGTATTTT; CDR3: CAWSRRGGEHTQYF
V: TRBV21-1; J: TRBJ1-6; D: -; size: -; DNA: TGTGCCAGCAGAAAGGGAGGGGCGACCTATAATTCACCCCTCCACTTT; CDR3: CASRKGGATYNSPLHF
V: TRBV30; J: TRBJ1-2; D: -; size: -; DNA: TGTGCCTGGGGACAGAACTATGGCTACACCTTC; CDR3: CAWGQNYGYTF
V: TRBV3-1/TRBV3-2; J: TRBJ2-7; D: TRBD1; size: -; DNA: TGTGCCAGCAGCCAGGAACTTACAGGGGTAACCTACGAGCAGTACTTC; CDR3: CASSQELTGVTYEQYF
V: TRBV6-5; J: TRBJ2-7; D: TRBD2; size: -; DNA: TGTGCCAGCAGTCGTGGGGGAGGGGCCGAGCAGTACTTC; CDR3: CASSRGGGAEQYF
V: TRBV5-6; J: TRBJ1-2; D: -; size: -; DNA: TGTGCCAGCAGCTTGGCCGGGGGGCTGAGGGGCTACACCTTC; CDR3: CASSLAGGLRGYTF
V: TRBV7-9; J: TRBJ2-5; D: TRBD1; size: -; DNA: TGTGCCAGCAGCTTAATGGGGCGGACAGGCGGGGAGACCCAGTACTTC; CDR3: CASSLMGRTGGETQYF
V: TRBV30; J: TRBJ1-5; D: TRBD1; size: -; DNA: TGTGCCTGGAGTGCTACAGGGGGAATTCAGCCCCAGCATTTT; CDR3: CAWSATGGIQPQHF
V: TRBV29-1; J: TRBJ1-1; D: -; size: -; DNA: TGCAGCGTTGCCTTATCAGGGGACACTGAAGCTTTCTTT; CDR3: CSVALSGDTEAFF
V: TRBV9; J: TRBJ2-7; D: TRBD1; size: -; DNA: TGTGCCAGCAGCCCGACGACAGGGTCGAGGTACGAGCAGTACTTC; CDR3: CASSPTTGSRYEQYF
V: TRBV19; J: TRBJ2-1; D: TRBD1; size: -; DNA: TGTGCCAGTAGTACCGGAGGCAGGGGGAACTCCTACAATGAGCAGTTCTTC; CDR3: CASSTGGRGNSYNEQFF
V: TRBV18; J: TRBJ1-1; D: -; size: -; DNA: TGTGCCAGCTCAGAGGACTACGAGGGTACTGAAGCTTTCTTT; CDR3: CASSEDYEGTEAFF
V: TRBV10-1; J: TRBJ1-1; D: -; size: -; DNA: TGCGCCAGCAGTGAAATGGAGGTCACTGAAGCTTTCTTT; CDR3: CASSEMEVTEAFF
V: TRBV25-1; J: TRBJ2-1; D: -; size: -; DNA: TGTGCCAGCAGTGAGTCCCGACTCCAGGGCAATGAGCAGTTCTTC; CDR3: CASSESRLQGNEQFF
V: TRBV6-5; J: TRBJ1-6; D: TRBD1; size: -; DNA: TGTGCCAGCAGGAACCGGGACAGCGATTCACCCCTCCACTTT; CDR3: CASRNRDSDSPLHF
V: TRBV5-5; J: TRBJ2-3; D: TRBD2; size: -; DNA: TGTGCCAGCAGTGTCCCCCTAGCGGGGGCCCTAGATACGCAGTATTTT; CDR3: CASSVPLAGALDTQYF
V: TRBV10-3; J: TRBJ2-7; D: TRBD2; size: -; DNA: TGTGCCATCAGTGAGTCTTTAGCGGGGGCCAACTCCTACGAGCAGTACTTC; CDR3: CAISESLAGANSYEQYF
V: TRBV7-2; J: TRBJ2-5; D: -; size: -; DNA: TGTGCCAGCAGCTTACGCGGACAAGGCCAGTACTTC; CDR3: CASSLRGQGQYF
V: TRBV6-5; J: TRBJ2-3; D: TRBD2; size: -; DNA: TGTGCCAGCACTCCAGCGGGGGTCGCAGATACGCAGTATTTT; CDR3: CASTPAGVADTQYF
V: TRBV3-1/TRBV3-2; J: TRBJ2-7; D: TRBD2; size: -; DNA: TGTGCCAGCAGCTTAGCGGGGGGCCCCTACGAGCAGTACTTC; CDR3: CASSLAGGPYEQYF
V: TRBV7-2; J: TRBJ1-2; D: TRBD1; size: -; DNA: TGTGCCAGCAGCTTAGGACAGGGGGCTAGCGGCTACACCTTC; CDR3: CASSLGQGASGYTF